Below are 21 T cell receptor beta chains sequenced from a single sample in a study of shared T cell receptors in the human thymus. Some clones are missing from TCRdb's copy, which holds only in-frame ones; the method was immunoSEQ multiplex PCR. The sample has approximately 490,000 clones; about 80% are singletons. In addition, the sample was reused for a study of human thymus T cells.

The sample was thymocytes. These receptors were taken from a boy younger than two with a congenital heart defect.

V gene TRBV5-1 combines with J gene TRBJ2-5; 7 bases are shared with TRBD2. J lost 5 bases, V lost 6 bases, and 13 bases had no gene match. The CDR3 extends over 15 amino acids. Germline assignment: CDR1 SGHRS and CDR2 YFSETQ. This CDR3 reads CASKGSGGRGETQYF. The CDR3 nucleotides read TGCGCCAGCAAGGGATCGGGAGGCCGGGGGGAGACCCAGTACTTC.

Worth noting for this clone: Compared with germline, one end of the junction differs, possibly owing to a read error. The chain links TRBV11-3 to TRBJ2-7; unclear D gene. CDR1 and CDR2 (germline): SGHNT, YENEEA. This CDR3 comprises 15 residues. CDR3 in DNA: TGTGCCAGCAGCCTAGATTGGCGGATCTCCTACGAGCAGTACTTC. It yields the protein CASSLDWRISYEQYF.

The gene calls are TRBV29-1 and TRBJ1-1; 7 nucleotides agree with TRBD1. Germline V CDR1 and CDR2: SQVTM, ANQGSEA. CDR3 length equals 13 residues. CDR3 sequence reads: CSWVQGKNTEAFF. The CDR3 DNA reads TGCAGTTGGGTACAGGGGAAGAACACTGAAGCTTTCTTT.

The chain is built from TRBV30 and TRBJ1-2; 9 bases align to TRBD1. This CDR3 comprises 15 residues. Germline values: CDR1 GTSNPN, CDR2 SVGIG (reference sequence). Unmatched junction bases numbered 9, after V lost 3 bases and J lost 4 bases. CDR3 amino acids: CAWSFRDRESYGYTF. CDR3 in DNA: TGTGCCTGGAGCTTCCGGGACAGGGAGAGCTATGGCTACACCTTC. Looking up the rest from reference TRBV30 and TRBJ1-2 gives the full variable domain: SQTIHQWPATLVQPVGSPLSLECTVEGTSNPNLYWYRQAAGRGLQLLFYSVGIGQISSEVPQNLSASRPQDRQFILSSKKLLLSDSGFYLCAWSFRDRESYGYTFGSGTRLTVV.

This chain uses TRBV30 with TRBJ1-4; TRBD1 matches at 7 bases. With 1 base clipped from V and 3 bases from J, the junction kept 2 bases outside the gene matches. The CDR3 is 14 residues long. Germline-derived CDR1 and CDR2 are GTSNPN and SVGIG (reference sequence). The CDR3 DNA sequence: TGTGCCTGGAGTGCACAGGGGTCTAATGAAAAACTGTTTTTT. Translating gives CAWSAQGSNEKLFF.

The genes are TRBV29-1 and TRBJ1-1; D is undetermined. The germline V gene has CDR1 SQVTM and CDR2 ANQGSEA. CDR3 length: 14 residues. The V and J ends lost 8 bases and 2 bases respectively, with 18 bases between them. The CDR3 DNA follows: TGCAGCTCAGAGCCCGGGGTAGGAAACACTGAAGCTTTCTTT. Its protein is CSSEPGVGNTEAFF.

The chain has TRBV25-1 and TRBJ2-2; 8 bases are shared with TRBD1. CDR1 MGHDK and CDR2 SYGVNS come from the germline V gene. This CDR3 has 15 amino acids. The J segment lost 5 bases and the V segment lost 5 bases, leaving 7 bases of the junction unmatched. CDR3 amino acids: CASSYRTGNTGELFF. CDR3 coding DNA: TGTGCCAGCAGTTACAGGACAGGGAATACCGGGGAGCTGTTTTTT.

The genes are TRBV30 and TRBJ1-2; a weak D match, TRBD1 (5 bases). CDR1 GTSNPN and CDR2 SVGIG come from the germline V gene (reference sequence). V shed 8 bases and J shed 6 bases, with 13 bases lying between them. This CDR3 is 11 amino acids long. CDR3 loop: CARRGFHGYTF. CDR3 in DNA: TGTGCCCGGCGGGGCTTCCATGGCTACACCTTC.

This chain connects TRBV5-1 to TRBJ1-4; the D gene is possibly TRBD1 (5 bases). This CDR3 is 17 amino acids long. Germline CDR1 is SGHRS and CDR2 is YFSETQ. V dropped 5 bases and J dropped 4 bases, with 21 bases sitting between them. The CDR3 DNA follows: TGCGCCAGCAGTAGGCGGGGCGCTGGGCCCCATAATGAAAAACTGTTTTTT. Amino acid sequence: CASSRRGAGPHNEKLFF.

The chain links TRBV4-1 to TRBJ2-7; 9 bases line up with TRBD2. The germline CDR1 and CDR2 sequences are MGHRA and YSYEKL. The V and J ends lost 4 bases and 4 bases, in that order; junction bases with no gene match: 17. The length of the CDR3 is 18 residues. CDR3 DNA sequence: TGCGCCAGCAGCCCTCGCCTGCATCCGGGACTAGCTATATACGAGCAGTACTTC. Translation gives CASSPRLHPGLAIYEQYF.

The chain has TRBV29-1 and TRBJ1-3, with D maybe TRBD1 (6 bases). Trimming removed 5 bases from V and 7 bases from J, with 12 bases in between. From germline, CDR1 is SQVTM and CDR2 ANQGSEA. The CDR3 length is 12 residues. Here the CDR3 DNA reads TGCAGCGTTAAACAGGGAGGGAACACCATATATTTT. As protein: CSVKQGGNTIYF.

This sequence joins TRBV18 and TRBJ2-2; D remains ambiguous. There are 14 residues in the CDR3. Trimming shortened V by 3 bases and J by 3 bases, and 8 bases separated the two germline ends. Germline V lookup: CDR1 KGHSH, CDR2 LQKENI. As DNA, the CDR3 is TGTGCCAGCTCACCCCAGTTATACACCGGGGAGCTGTTTTTT. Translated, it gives CASSPQLYTGELFF.

The CDR3 protein is CASSEGEGNYGYTF. The CDR3 DNA reads as TGTGCCAGCAGTGAAGGGGAGGGGAACTATGGCTACACCTTC. The chain has TRBV25-1 and TRBJ1-2; possible D gene TRBD1, 5 bases. Germline V gives CDR1 MGHDK, CDR2 SYGVNS. CDR3 length: 14 residues. V was shortened by 2 bases and J by 2 bases, with 9 bases between the two germline ends.

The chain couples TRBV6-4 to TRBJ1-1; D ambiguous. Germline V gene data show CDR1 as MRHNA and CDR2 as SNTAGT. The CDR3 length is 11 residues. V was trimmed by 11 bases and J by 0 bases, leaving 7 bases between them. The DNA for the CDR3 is TGTGCCGTCCAAATGAACACTGAAGCTTTCTTT. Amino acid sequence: CAVQMNTEAFF.

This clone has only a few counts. CDR3 sequence reads: CASSELRDRARYGYTF. CDR3 bases: TGTGCCAGCAGTGAACTCCGGGACAGGGCCCGTTATGGCTACACCTTC. The V call is TRBV27, the J call TRBJ1-2, with 9 bases matching TRBD1. Germline V gene lookup returns CDR1 MNHEY and CDR2 SMNVEV (reference sequence). The trim removed 5 bases at V and 5 bases at J, leaving 12 bases unmatched. The length of the CDR3 is 16 residues.

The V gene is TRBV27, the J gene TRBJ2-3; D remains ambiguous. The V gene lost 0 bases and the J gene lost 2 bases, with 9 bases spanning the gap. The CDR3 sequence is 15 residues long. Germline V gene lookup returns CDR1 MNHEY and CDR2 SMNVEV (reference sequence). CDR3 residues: CASSLSPPNTDTQYF. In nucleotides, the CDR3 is TGTGCCAGCAGTTTATCCCCCCCCAACACAGATACGCAGTATTTT.

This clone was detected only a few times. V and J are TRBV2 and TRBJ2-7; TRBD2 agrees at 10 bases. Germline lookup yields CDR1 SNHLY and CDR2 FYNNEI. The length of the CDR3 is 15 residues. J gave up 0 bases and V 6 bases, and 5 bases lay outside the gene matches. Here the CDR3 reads CASREREGSSYEQYF. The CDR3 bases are TGTGCCAGCAGAGAGCGGGAGGGAAGCTCCTACGAGCAGTACTTC.

Here the CDR3 reads CAWSHPRGLGNTIYF. In nucleotides, the CDR3 is TGTGCCTGGAGTCATCCAAGGGGGCTGGGAAACACCATATATTTT. The chain carries TRBV30 and TRBJ1-3; TRBD1 matches at 7 bases. The CDR3 totals 15 residues. J was trimmed by 4 bases and V by 2 bases; bases with no gene match: 8. Germline CDR1 reads GTSNPN; CDR2 reads SVGIG (reference sequence).

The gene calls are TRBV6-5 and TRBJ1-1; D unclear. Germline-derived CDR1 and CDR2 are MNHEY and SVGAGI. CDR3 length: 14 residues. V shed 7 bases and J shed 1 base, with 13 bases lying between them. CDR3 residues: CASTSSVKNTEAFF. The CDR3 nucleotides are TGTGCCAGCACCTCGAGCGTCAAGAACACTGAAGCTTTCTTT.

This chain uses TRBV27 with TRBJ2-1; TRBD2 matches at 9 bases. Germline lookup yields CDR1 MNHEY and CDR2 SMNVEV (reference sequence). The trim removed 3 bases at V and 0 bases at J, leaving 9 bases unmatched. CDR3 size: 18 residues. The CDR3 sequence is CASSLPASGDPSYNEQFF. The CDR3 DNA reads TGTGCCAGCAGTTTGCCCGCTAGCGGGGACCCCTCCTACAATGAGCAGTTCTTC.

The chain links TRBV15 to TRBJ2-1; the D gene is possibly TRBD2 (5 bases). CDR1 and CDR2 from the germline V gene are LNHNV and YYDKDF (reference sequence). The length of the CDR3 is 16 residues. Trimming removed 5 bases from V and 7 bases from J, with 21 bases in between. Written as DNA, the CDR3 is TGTGCCACCAGCGGGCGGACTTCTCGGGGTCCTAATGAGCAGTTCTTC. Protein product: CATSGRTSRGPNEQFF. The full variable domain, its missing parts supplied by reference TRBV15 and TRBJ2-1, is DAMVIQNPRYQVTQFGKPVTLSCSQTLNHNVMYWYQQKSSQAPKLLFHYYDKDFNNEADTPDNFQSRRPNTSFCFLDIRSPGLGDTAMYLCATSGRTSRGPNEQFFGPGTRLTVL.